This T cell receptor (beta chain) was recorded in a study of cytomegalovirus exposure and HLA in healthy donors (dated by TCRdb to the late 2010s). General notes on the study: An earlier analysis of some 600 of the donors reported 276 Gb of sequence data and about 120 million unique TCR beta sequences obtained from about 170 million T cells. Approximately 300 gigabases of sequencing data and tens of millions of unique TCR sequences made up an early release that covered some 640 HLA-typed donors. The genetic ancestry cluster associated with self-reported Caucasian donors included 81% of the roughly 390 genotyped donors. The study aimed to test whether cataloging public T cell receptors could reveal signatures of past pathogen exposure. Using immunosequencing, the study profiled T cell repertoires from 666 subjects and related those repertoires to cytomegalovirus serostatus. In addition to the first cohort of around 670 subjects, a separate validation cohort of about 120 different subjects was used. High-throughput TCR immunosequencing, statistical association of individual TCRs with disease status, and machine learning were combined to predict cytomegalovirus infection status. A later analysis re-analyzed previously published TCR beta repertoires from 666 donors and added high-resolution HLA genotyping to study TCR occurrence patterns. In the later analysis, no new phenotypic data were used to find candidate immune exposures; instead, reliance was placed on TCR beta sequences and their occurrence across donors. To decide whether each TCR beta V gene segment behaved as functional or pseudogenic, an earlier analysis of approximately 600 of the donors relied on high-throughput TCR beta sequencing. Alongside the repertoire data, information on donor age, sex, ethnicity and CMV serostatus was compiled. In a later genetic analysis, genome-wide SNP genotypes for about 65% of the roughly 670 donors were used, and that subset was treated as a discovery cohort. All discovery cohort repertoires had been generated using a single sequencing platform. HLA typing included class I and class II loci at four-digit resolution. Typing coverage varied by locus: roughly 620-640 donors for A, B, C, DRB1 and DQB1; approximately 500 for DQA1; approximately 570 for DPA1; under 490 for DPB1. Roughly five DR-DQ haplotypes were handled as single units for association and clustering because linkage in the cohort was strong. On average, roughly 200,000 unique TCR beta nucleotide sequences were sequenced per donor among fewer than 500 genotyped donors of the cohort, with around 19% of those sequences being non-productive.

Summary of the overall study and its limitations: The only immune exposure information available for the cohort was CMV serostatus. HLA typing was unavailable for some donors at each locus, so association tests used only the typed subset. Only TCR beta chains were sequenced in this cohort, and the absence of alpha or paired-chain data limited detectable features. The earlier analysis of 450 to 700 of the donors excluded approximately 17 rarely observed V segments, including chromosome 9 orphons, because counts were too low. In a later analysis, around 15,000 TCR beta sequences were associated with specific HLA alleles at a false discovery rate of 0.05. Correlated functional status among segregating V segments might be attributable to linkage disequilibrium, but an unknown experimental factor could not be ruled out. Some IMGT-functional V segments, including TRBV6-2 and TRBV6-3, could not be distinguished by the 87-base-pair reads and were therefore excluded. The classifier was reported to diagnose cytomegalovirus status with high specificity and sensitivity in both the original and validation cohorts. Sequencing depth was assumed to be roughly uniform across donors in the presence/absence analyses, though that assumption may not hold. A further reported finding was that TCR beta sequences accurately predicted the HLA-A and HLA-B alleles for most subjects in the first cohort. In the study, approximately 150 TCR beta chains were listed as associated with cytomegalovirus. Strong co-occurrence of HLA alleles, especially DR and DQ, made assigning TCR associations to individual alleles difficult. Compared with the approximately 710-donor mean, donors in an Asian-associated ancestry cluster had fewer N-insertions in productive TCRs, according to a later genetic analysis. In vitro tests confirmed that a few of the cytomegalovirus-associated TCR beta chains recognize cytomegalovirus antigens. An association between a missense DCLRE1C variant and V-gene and J-gene trimming of TCR beta chains was found in a later genetic analysis and replicated in an independent cohort. In a later analysis, HLA-associated TCR beta chains showed more clonal expansion and lower generation probabilities than non-associated chains that were equally common. A later analysis found that most CMV-associated TCR beta chains appeared HLA-restricted, with HLA associations seemingly driven largely by CMV exposure. A cluster of highly shared sequence variants was judged likely to be a technical artifact of the sequencing pipeline. In a later analysis, several top co-occurrence clusters were reported to appear linked to parvovirus B19, influenza, CMV and Epstein-Barr virus. An earlier analysis of some 560 of the donors showed that most TCR beta V segments appeared in productive rearrangements either about 87% or about 30% of the time, which broadly matched IMGT annotations. The authors suggested that the approach could potentially be extended to other disease states and immunological phenotypes. A later analysis found that TCR association rates varied across HLA loci, with DRB1 alleles showing the most associated TCRs and HLA-C alleles the fewest. Most TCR sequences were observed very rarely across donors, whereas some public TCRs were present in many individuals.

The cohort consisted of some 670 healthy bone marrow donors. At the time of sampling, all cohort members were nominally healthy, though unrecorded immune exposures were likely present. The donor was CMV seronegative and belonged to the group of roughly 330 seronegative cohort members. Each donor provided a peripheral blood sample, and peripheral blood mononuclear cells were used for TCR beta sequencing. Genomic DNA was extracted from the blood cell samples with the Qiagen DNeasy Blood Extraction Kit. Measured from the cysteine to the phenylalanine, the CDR3 is 13 residues long. This entry keeps only the CDR3 DNA: 39 bases, framed from base 1. Via the germline V gene, CDR1 is MDHEN and CDR2 SYDVKM. V is clipped by 3 bases and J by 7 bases, and the sequence between their germline boundaries is 9 bases long. Details on this clone: Its antigen remains undetermined. No much larger clone is present one base from it, and per-base qualities are unavailable.

Libraries were built with the immunoSEQ multiplex PCR assay. For the multiplex PCR, a mixture combining 60 forward primers for TCR Vbeta segments and 13 reverse primers for TCR Jbeta segments was used. The CDR3 region of rearranged TCR beta genes was amplified from genomic DNA by a multiplex PCR assay. The amplified TCR beta libraries were sequenced on the Illumina HiSeq System as 87-base-pair reads. Per the original workflow: In a later analysis, approximately 74 million unique TCR beta chains were counted across the roughly 670 repertoires, and about 10 million of these chains were shared by at least two donors. To remove PCR and sequencing errors, raw reads were error-corrected and collapsed into unique sequences using a nearest-neighbor algorithm that merged closely related sequences. To assign V, D and J gene segments, CDR3 sequences were aligned to IMGT reference sequences. Each retained sequence needed at least a six-nucleotide match to both a V gene segment and a J gene segment. A rearrangement counted as productive if the CDR3 had no stop codons and remained in frame with V and J, and every other rearrangement counted as non-productive. Following IMGT convention, CDR3 was defined as the stretch from the second conserved V-encoded cysteine up to the conserved J-encoded phenylalanine. In an earlier analysis of around 570 of the donors, sequences lacking an unambiguous match to a single V gene segment were excluded. An earlier analysis of a few hundred of the donors classified V segments as functional when productive rearrangements were above 56.7% and as segregating when the standard deviation between donors was above 5%. A statistical classification framework was built for diagnosing cytomegalovirus status from the catalog of TCR beta chain sequences. A later analysis assigned V and J genes by comparing TCR nucleotide sequences with IMGT/GENE-DB human TR gene sequences. A later analysis assigned CDR3 sequences and most-parsimonious VDJ recombination scenarios with the TCRdist pipeline. A later analysis defined each TCR beta chain by its CDR3 amino acid sequence plus V-gene family, and excluded reads lacking a unique V-gene family. As a way to deal with suspected cross-contamination and a sequencing artifact, a later analysis dropped 450 to 600 nucleotide sequences that were highly shared and had low generation probability. A later analysis calculated a clonal expansion index for each public chain from normalized within-repertoire ranks of inferred template counts. In a later analysis, generation probabilities were computed with a VDJ recombination model fitted to out-of-frame rearrangements, and the resulting probabilities were checked against IGoR. In a later analysis, hypergeometric tests were used to score TCR-TCR, TCR-HLA and TCR-CMV co-occurrence, with a repertoire-size bias correction applied to TCR pairs. To estimate false discovery rates, a later analysis permuted the HLA or CMV assignments 20 times. In a later analysis, co-occurring TCRs were grouped using DBSCAN, with TCRdist sequence similarity added in when clustering inside HLA-allele-positive subsets. Repertoires with fewer than 30,000 or more than 120,000 public chains, plus five repertoires with anomalous nucleotide sharing, were excluded from co-occurrence clustering. What TCRdb holds here is the immuneACCESS table cut down to in-frame rearrangements. Part of the clones is not present; checked against another copy, under half of the missing clones reflect an unresolved V gene, and the others are unexplained. V and J calls plus clone size are reproduced from that table; the DNA served to infer D and trimming. This sample gives roughly 170,000 clones in total; about 82% of them show up just once. 0.6% to 0.9% of the sample comes from the top ten.

The sequenced material came from PBMCs. The V gene is TRBV28 and the J gene is TRBJ1-4, with no D gene named confidently. The TCR sequence derives from a female donor in good health and CMV-seronegative. CDR3 reads: CASSFSVPEKLFF. The base sequence is TGTGCCAGCAGTTTCTCGGTCCCTGAAAAACTGTTTTTT.